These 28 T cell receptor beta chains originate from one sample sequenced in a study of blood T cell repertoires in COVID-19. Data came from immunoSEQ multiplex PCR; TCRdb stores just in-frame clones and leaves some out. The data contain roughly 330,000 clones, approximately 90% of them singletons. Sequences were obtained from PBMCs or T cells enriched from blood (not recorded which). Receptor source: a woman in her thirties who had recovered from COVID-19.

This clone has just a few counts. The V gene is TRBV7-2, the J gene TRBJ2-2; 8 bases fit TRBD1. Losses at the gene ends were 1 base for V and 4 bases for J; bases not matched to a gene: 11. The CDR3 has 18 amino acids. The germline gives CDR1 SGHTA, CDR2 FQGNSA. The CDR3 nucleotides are TGTGCCAGCAGCTTAGACAAGCGCAGGGGGCGCAGCACCGGGGAGCTGTTTTTT. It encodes CASSLDKRRGRSTGELFF.

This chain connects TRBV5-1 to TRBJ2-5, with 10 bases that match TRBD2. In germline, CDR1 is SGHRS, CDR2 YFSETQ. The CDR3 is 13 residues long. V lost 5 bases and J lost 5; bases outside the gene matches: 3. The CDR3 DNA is TGCGCCAGCAGAGGACTAGCGGAGGAGACCCAGTACTTC. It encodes CASRGLAEETQYF. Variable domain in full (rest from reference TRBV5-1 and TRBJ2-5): KAGVTQTPRYLIKTRGQQVTLSCSPISGHRSVSWYQQTPGQGLQFLFEYFSETQRNKGNFPGRFSGRQFSNSRSEMNVSTLELGDSALYLCASRGLAEETQYFGPGTRLLVL.

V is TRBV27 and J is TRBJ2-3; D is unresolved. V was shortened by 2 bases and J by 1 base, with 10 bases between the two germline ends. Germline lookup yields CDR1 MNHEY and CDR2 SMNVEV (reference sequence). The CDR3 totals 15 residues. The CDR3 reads CASSLGGTRTDTQYF. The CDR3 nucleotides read TGTGCCAGCAGTTTAGGCGGAACCCGCACAGATACGCAGTATTTT.

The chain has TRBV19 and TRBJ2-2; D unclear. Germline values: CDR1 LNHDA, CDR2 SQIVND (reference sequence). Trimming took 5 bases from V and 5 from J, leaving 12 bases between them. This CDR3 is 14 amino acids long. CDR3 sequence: CASSANSWTGELFF. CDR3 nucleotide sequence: TGTGCCAGTAGTGCTAATTCTTGGACCGGGGAGCTGTTTTTT.

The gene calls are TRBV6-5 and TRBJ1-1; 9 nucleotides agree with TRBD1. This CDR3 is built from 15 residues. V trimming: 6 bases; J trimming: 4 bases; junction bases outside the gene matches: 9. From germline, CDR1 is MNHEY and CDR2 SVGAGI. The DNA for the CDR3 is TGTGCCAGCAGAGTAACAGGGGGCGATGTCACTGAAGCTTTCTTT. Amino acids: CASRVTGGDVTEAFF.

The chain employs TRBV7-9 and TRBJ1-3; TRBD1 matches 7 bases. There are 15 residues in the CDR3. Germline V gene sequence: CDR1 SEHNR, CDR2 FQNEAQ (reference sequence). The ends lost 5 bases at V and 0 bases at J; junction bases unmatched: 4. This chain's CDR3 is CASSPTGDSGNTIYF. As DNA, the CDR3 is TGTGCCAGCAGCCCCACAGGGGACTCTGGAAACACCATATATTTT.

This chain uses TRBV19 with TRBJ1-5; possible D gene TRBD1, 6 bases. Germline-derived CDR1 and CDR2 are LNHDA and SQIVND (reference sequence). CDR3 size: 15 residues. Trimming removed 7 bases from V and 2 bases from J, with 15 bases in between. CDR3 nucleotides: TGTGCCAGTACCTCGACAGGCGTTGGCAATCAGCCCCAGCATTTT. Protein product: CASTSTGVGNQPQHF. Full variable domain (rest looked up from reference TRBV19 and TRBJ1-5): DGGITQSPKYLFRKEGQNVTLSCEQNLNHDAMYWYRQDPGQGLRLIYYSQIVNDFQKGDIAEGYSVSREKKESFPLTVTSAQKNPTAFYLCASTSTGVGNQPQHFGDGTRLSIL.

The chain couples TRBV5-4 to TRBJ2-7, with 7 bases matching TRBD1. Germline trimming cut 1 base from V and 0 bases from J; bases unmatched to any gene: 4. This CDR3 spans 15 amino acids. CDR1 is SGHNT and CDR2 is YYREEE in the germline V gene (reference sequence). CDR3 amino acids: CASSLPGTASYEQYF. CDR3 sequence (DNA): TGTGCCAGCAGCTTGCCGGGGACAGCCTCCTACGAGCAGTACTTC. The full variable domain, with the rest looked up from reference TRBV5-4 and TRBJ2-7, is ETGVTQSPTHLIKTRGQQVTLRCSSQSGHNTVSWYQQALGQGPQFIFQYYREEENGRGNFPPRFSGLQFPNYSSELNVNALELDDSALYLCASSLPGTASYEQYFGPGTRLTVT.

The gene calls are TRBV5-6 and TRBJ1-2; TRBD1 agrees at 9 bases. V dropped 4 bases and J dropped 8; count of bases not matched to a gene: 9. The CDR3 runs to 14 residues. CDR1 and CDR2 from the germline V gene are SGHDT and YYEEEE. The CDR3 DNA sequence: TGTGCCAGCAGCGAGACCGGGACAGGGTTGGGCTACACCTTC. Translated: CASSETGTGLGYTF.

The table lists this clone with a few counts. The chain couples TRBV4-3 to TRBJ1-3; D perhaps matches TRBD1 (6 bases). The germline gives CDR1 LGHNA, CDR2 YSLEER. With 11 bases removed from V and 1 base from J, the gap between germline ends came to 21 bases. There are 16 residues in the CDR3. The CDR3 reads CAPGRGLIESGNTIYF. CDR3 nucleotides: TGCGCCCCGGGGAGGGGGTTGATCGAGTCTGGAAACACCATATATTTT.

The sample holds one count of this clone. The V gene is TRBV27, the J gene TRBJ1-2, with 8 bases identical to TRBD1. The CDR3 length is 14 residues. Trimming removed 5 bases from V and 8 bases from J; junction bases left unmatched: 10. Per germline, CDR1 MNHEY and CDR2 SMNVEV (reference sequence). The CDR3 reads CASSLTTGGAGYTF. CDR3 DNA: TGTGCCAGCAGTCTCACCACAGGGGGAGCGGGCTACACCTTC.

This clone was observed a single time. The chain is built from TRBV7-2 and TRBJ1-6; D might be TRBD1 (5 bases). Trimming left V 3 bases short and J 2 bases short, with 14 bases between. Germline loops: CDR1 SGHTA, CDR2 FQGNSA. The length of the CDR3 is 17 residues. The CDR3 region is CASSLVGGGAYNSPLHF. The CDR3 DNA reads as TGTGCCAGCAGCTTGGTCGGGGGAGGGGCCTATAATTCACCCCTCCACTTT.

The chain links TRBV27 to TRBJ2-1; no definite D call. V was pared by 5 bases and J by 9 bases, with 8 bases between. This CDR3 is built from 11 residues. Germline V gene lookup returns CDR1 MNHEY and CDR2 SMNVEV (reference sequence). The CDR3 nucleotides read TGTGCCAGCAGTCGCCTAGGTGAGCAGTTCTTC. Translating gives CASSRLGEQFF.

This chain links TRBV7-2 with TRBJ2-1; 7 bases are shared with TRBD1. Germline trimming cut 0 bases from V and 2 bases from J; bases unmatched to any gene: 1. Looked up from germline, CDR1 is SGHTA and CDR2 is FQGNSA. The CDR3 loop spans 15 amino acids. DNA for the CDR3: TGTGCCAGCAGCTTAGCGGGACAGCCCTACAATGAGCAGTTCTTC. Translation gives CASSLAGQPYNEQFF.

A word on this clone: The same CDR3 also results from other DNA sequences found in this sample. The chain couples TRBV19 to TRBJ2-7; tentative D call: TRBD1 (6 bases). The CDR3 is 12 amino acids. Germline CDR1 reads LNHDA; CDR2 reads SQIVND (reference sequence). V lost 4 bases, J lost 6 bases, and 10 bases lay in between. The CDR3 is CASSTGTSEQYF. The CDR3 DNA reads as TGTGCCAGTAGTACCGGGACAAGCGAGCAGTACTTC.

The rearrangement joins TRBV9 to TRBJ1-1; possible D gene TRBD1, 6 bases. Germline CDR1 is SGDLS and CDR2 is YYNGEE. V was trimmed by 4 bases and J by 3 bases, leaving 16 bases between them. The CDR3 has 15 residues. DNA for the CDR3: TGTGCCAGCAGCCCCGGAGGGGGGGCGTACACTGAAGCTTTCTTT. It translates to CASSPGGGAYTEAFF.

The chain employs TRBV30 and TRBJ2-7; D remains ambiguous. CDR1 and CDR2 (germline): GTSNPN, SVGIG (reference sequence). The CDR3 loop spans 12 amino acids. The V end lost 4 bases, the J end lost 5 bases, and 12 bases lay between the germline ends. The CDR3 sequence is CAWTSRSNEQYF. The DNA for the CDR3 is TGTGCCTGGACTTCTAGGTCGAACGAGCAGTACTTC.

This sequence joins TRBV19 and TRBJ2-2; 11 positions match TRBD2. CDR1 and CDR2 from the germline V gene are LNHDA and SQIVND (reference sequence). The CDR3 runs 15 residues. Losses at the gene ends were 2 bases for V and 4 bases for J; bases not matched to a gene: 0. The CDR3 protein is CASSITSGGTGELFF. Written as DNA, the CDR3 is TGTGCCAGTAGTATAACTAGCGGGGGCACCGGGGAGCTGTTTTTT. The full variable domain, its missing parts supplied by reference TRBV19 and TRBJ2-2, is DGGITQSPKYLFRKEGQNVTLSCEQNLNHDAMYWYRQDPGQGLRLIYYSQIVNDFQKGDIAEGYSVSREKKESFPLTVTSAQKNPTAFYLCASSITSGGTGELFFGEGSRLTVL.

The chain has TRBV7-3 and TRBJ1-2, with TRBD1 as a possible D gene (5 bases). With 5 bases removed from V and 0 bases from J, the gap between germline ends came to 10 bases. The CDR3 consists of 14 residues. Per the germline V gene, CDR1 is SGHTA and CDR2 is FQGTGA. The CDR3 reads CASSPGGTNYGYTF. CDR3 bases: TGTGCCAGCAGCCCGGGGGGAACTAACTATGGCTACACCTTC.

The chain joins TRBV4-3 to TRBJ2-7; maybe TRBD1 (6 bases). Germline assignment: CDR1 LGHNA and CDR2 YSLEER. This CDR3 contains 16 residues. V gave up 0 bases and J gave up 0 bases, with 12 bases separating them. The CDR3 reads CASSQDRTVRSYEQYF. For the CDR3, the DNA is TGCGCCAGCAGCCAAGACAGGACAGTTCGCTCCTACGAGCAGTACTTC.

The CDR3 sequence: CASSEPGTPSYEQYF. The CDR3 bases are TGTGCCAGCAGTGAACCCGGGACTCCATCCTACGAGCAGTACTTC. The chain uses TRBV6-1 and TRBJ2-7; D may be TRBD2 (6 bases). CDR3 size: 15 residues. Trimming removed 2 bases at V and 1 base at J, with 12 bases between. Germline CDR1 MNHNS, CDR2 SASEGT.

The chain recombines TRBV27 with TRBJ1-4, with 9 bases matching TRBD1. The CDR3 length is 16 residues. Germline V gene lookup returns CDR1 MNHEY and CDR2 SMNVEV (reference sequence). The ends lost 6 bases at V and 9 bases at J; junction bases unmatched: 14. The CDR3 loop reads CASSPQPGQGSKKLFF. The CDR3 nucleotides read TGTGCCAGCAGCCCCCAGCCGGGACAGGGCTCGAAAAAACTGTTTTTT.

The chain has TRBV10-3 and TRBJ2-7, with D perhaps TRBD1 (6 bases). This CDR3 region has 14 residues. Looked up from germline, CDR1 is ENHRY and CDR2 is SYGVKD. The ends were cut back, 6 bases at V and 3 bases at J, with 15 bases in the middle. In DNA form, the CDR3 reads TGTGCCATCAGAAATGACAGGTCATACTACGAGCAGTACTTC. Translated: CAIRNDRSYYEQYF.

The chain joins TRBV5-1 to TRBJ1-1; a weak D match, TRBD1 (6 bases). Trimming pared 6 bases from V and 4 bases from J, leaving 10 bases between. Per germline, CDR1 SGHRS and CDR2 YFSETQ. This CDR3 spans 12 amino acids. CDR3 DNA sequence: TGCGCCAGCAACCAAGGGGGCACTGAAGCTTTCTTT. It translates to CASNQGGTEAFF.

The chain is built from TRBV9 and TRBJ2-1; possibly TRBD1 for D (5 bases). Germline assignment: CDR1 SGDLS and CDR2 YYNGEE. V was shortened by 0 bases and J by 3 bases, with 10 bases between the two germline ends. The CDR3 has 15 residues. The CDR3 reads CASSVAGAGYNEQFF. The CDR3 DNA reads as TGTGCCAGCAGCGTAGCTGGGGCTGGCTACAATGAGCAGTTCTTC.

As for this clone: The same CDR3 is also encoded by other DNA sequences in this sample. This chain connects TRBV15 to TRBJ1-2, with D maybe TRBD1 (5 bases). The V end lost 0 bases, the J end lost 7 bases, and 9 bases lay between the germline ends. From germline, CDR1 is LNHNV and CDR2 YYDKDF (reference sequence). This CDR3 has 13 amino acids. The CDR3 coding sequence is TGTGCCACCAGCAGAGATCAGGGTTTTGGCTACACCTTC. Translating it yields CATSRDQGFGYTF.

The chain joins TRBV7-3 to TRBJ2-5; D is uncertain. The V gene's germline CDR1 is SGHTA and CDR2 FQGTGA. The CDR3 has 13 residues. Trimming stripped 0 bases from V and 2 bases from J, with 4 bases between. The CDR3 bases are TGTGCCAGCAGCTTAACCGTACAAGAGACCCAGTACTTC. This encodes CASSLTVQETQYF.

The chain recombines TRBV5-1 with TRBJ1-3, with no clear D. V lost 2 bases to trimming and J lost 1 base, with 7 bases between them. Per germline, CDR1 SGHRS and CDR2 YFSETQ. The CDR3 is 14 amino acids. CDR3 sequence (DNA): TGCGCCAGCAGCTTTGGCAGGTCTGGAAACACCATATATTTT. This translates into CASSFGRSGNTIYF. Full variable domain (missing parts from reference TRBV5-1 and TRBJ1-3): KAGVTQTPRYLIKTRGQQVTLSCSPISGHRSVSWYQQTPGQGLQFLFEYFSETQRNKGNFPGRFSGRQFSNSRSEMNVSTLELGDSALYLCASSFGRSGNTIYFGEGSWLTVV.